This T cell receptor (beta chain) was sequenced for a study of T cell repertoires in cytomegalovirus infection. Study-wide background: Carrying CMV and the relevant HLA type showed in public TCR beta signatures.

Study conclusions and caveats: CMV-specific TCR beta clonotypes restricted by HLA-C dominated the ex vivo response. People with CMV and the relevant HLA were identified by cumulative public TCR beta family frequency.

Only a few counts were recorded for this clonotype. The target antigen is unknown. The CDR3 totals 15 residues. CDR1 MNHNS and CDR2 SASEGT come from the germline V gene. Trimming took off 6 bases at V and 7 bases at J, with 16 bases between the two ends. One entry per CDR3 protein results from TCRdb running MiXCR on the reads. The sample includes about 530,000 distinct CDR3 sequences, 26% of them seen just once. The chain recombines TRBV6-1 with TRBJ1-6; no definite D call. Sequenced input: PBMCs. The sequence came from a human donor in good health (CMV status not recorded). Some clones in this sample may be carry-over from other donors' samples. Written as DNA, the CDR3 is TGTGCCAGCAGCAAGCAGACGGGAGAGAATTCACCCCTCCACTTT. This gives the protein CASSKQTGENSPLHF.